The 5 T cell receptor beta chains below were found in one sample sequenced in a study of cytomegalovirus exposure and HLA in healthy donors. Generated by immunoSEQ multiplex PCR, the TCRdb table keeps only in-frame clones and is missing some. The sample consists of a few hundred thousand clones, approximately 88% of them appearing once. Specimen: PBMCs. Receptors were obtained from a man aged 25-40 years in good health and CMV-seronegative.

The rearrangement uses TRBV2 and TRBJ2-1; 7 bases are shared with TRBD1. V lost 4 bases to trimming and J lost 2 bases; unmatched junction nucleotides: 2. The CDR3 has 14 residues. Germline V gives CDR1 SNHLY, CDR2 FYNNEI. The CDR3 sequence: CASSGQGAYNEQFF. CDR3 nucleotide sequence: TGTGCCAGCAGTGGTCAGGGGGCCTACAATGAGCAGTTCTTC. Drawing the rest from reference TRBV2 and TRBJ2-1, the complete variable domain is EPEVTQTPSHQVTQMGQEVILRCVPISNHLYFYWYRQILGQKVEFLVSFYNNEISEKSEIFDDQFSVERPDGSNFTLKIRSTKLEDSAMYFCASSGQGAYNEQFFGPGTRLTVL.

V and J are TRBV6-1 and TRBJ2-5; 8 positions match TRBD1. Germline V gene data show CDR1 as MNHNS and CDR2 as SASEGT. J lost 0 bases, V lost 5 bases, and 5 bases had no gene match. The CDR3 consists of 15 residues. The CDR3 nucleotides are TGTGCCAGCAGTAGACGACAGGGGTACCAAGAGACCCAGTACTTC. Its protein is CASSRRQGYQETQYF.

This clone turned up a few times. The chain employs TRBV6-5 and TRBJ2-5; tentatively, D is TRBD2 (6 bases). V dropped 8 bases and J dropped 6 bases, with 16 bases sitting between them. CDR3 length: 13 amino acids. Germline CDR1 is MNHEY and CDR2 is SVGAGI. The CDR3 DNA reads as TGTGCCAGCGTATCGGGGGATGTGAAGACCCAGTACTTC. As protein: CASVSGDVKTQYF.

The CDR3 nucleotides are TGTGCCAGCAGCCCAAGGGGGGGCAGTACCTACGAGCAGTACTTC. Protein sequence: CASSPRGGSTYEQYF. The rearrangement joins TRBV7-9 to TRBJ2-7, with D possibly matching TRBD2 (7 bases). This CDR3 region has 15 residues. Trimming stripped 5 bases from V and 2 bases from J, with 16 bases between. CDR1 and CDR2 (germline): SEHNR, FQNEAQ (reference sequence). Drawing the rest from reference TRBV7-9 and TRBJ2-7, the complete variable domain is DTGVSQNPRHKITKRGQNVTFRCDPISEHNRLYWYRQTLGQGPEFLTYFQNEAQLEKSRLLSDRFSAERPKGSFSTLEIQRTEQGDSAMYLCASSPRGGSTYEQYFGPGTRLTVT.

As DNA, the CDR3 is TGTGCCAGCAGCCAGGGACTAGCGAGCACAGATACGCAGTATTTT. Translating it yields CASSQGLASTDTQYF. V is TRBV11-2 and J is TRBJ2-3; 10 bases fit TRBD2. This CDR3 comprises 15 residues. Germline CDR1 SGHAT, CDR2 FQNNGV. V lost 5 bases to trimming and J lost 0 bases; unmatched junction nucleotides: 2.